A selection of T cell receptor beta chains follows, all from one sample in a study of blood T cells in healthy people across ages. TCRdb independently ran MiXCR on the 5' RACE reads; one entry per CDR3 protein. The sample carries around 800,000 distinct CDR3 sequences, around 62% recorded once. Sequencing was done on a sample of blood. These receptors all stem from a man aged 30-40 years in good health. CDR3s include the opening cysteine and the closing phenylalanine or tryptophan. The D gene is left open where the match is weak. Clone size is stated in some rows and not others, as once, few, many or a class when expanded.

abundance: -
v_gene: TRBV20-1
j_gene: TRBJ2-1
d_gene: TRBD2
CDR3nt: TGCAGTGCTAGCGGGGGGGCAGGGAATGAGCAGTTCTTC
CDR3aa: CSASGGAGNEQFF

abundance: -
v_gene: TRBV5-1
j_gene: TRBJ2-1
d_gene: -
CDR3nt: TGCGCCAGCAGCGGAGGGACGAGCTCCTACAATGAGCAGTTCTTC
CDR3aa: CASSGGTSSYNEQFF

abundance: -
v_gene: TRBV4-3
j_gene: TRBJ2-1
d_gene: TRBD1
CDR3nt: TGCGCCAGCAGCCAAGAAGACAGGGGGATCGATGAGCAGTTCTTC
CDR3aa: CASSQEDRGIDEQFF

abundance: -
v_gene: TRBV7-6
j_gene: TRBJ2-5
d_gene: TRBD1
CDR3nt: TGCGCCAGCAGTTCAGGGACAGCCCACCAAGAGACCCAGTACTTC
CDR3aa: CASSSGTAHQETQYF

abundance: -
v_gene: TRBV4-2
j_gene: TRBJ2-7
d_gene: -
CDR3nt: TGTGCCAACAGCCAAATCCGGGACAACTCCTACGAGCAGTACTTC
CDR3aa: CANSQIRDNSYEQYF

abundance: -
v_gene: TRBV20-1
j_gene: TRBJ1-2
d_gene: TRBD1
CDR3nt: TGCAGTGCTAGGGTCCTCCCAACAGGGGCCTATGGCTACACCTTC
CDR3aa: CSARVLPTGAYGYTF

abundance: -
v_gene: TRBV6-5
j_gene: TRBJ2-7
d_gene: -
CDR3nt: TGTGCCAGCAGTCTCCGGACGGGGGGCCCCACCTACGAGCAGTACTTC
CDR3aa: CASSLRTGGPTYEQYF

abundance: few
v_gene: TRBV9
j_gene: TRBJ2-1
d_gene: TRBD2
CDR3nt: TGTGCCAGCAGCGCGGGACTAGCGGACAATGAGCAGTTCTTC
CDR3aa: CASSAGLADNEQFF

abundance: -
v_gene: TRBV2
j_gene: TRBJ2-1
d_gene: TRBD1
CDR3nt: TGTGCCAGCAGCGAGCGGACAGGGTTGGTCCATGAGCAGTTCTTC
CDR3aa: CASSERTGLVHEQFF

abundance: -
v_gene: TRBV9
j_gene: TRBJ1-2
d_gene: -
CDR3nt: TGTGCCAGCAGCGCCCGGGACACCATATATGGCTACACCTTC
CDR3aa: CASSARDTIYGYTF

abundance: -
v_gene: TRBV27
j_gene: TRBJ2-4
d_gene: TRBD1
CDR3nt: TGTGCCAGCAGTTTACGGACAGGGGTTTTAGAGCAGTACTTC
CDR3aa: CASSLRTGVLEQYF

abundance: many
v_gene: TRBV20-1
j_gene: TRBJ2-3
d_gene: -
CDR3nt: TGCAGTGCTAGCAGGACAAAAGATACGCAGTATTTT
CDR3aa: CSASRTKDTQYF

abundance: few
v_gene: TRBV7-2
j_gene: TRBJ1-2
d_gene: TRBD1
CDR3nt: TGTGCCAGCAGCCCGGCGGGACAGAGCTATGGCTACACCTTC
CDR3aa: CASSPAGQSYGYTF

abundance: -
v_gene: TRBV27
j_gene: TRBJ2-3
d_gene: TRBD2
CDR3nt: TGTGCCAGCAGTTTGCCTAGCGGGGACACAGATACGCAGTATTTT
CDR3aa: CASSLPSGDTDTQYF

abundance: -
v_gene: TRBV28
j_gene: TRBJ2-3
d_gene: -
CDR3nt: TGTGCCATCAACCAGGGGACACCCATTAGCACAGATACGCAGTATTTT
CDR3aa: CAINQGTPISTDTQYF

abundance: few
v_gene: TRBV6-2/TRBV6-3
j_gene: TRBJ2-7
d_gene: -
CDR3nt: TGTGCCAGCAGTTACCAGGTCGAGCAGTACTTC
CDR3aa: CASSYQVEQYF

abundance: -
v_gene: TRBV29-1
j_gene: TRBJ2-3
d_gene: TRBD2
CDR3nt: TGCAGCGTTGGGAGCGGGAGAACAGATACGCAGTATTTT
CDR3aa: CSVGSGRTDTQYF

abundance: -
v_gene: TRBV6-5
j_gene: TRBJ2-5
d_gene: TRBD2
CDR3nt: TGTGCCAGCAGTAGCCCCGGGAGGCGGCAAGAGACCCAGTACTTC
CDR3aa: CASSSPGRRQETQYF

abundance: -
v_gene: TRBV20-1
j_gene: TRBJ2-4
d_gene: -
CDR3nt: TGCAGTGCTAGAGATTTTGGGGGCCTAGCCAAAAACATTCAGTACTTC
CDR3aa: CSARDFGGLAKNIQYF

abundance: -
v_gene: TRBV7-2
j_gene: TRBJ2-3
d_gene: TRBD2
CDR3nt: TGTGCCAGCAGCCAAGGGAGCGGGGGCCTCACAGATACGCAGTATTTT
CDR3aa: CASSQGSGGLTDTQYF

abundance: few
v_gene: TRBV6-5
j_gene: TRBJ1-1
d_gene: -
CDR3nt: TGTGCCAGCACTGACAGTTACACTGAAGCTTTCTTT
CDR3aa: CASTDSYTEAFF

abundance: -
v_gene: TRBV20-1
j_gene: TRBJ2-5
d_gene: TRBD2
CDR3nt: TGCAGTGCTCAACTAGCGGGGGGGGAGACCCAGTACTTC
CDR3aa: CSAQLAGGETQYF

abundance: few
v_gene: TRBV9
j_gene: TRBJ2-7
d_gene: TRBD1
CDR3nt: TGTGCCAGCAGCGTCCACCGGGACAGCTACGAGCAGTACTTC
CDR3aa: CASSVHRDSYEQYF

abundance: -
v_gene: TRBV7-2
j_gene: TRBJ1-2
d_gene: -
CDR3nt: TGTGCCAGCAGCTTTACAGGCATCTATGGCTACACCTTC
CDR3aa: CASSFTGIYGYTF

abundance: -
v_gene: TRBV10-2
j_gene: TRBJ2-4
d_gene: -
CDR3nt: TGCGCCAGCAGTGAGGGTATGCGTGGAAACATTCAGTACTTC
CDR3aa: CASSEGMRGNIQYF

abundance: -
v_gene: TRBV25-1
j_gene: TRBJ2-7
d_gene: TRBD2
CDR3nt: TGTGCCAGCAGTGAACCTAGCGGGAATAGCTACGAGCAGTACTTC
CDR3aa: CASSEPSGNSYEQYF

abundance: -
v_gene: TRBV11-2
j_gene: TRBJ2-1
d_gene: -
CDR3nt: TGTGCCAGCAGCTTAGCGTCGGGGGTTACTAGGCTAGATGAGCAGTTCTTC
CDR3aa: CASSLASGVTRLDEQFF

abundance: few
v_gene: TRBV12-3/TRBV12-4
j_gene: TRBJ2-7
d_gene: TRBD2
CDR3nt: TGTGCCAGCAGTTTAGCGCGGACTAGCGGGGCCGAGCAGTACTTC
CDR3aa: CASSLARTSGAEQYF

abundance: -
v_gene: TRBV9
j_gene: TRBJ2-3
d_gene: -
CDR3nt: TGTGCCAGCAGCGCCGGACAAACTATCACAGATACGCAGTATTTT
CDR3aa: CASSAGQTITDTQYF

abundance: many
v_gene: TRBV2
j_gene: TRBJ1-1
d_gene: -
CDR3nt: TGTGCCAGCACCGAGTTTACTGAAGCTTTCTTT
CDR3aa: CASTEFTEAFF

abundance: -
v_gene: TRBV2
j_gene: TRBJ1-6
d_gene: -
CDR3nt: TGTGCCAGCACCCAACTTTCACCCCTCCACTTT
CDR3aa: CASTQLSPLHF

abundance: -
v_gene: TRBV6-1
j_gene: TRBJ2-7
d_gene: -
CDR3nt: TGTGCCAGCTCGGTTTGGGACACTGACTCCTACGAGCAGTACTTC
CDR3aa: CASSVWDTDSYEQYF

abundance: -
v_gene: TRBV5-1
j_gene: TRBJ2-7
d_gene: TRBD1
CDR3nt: TGCGCCAGCAGCGATCCGGGACAGGGCTACTACGAGCAGTACTTC
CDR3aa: CASSDPGQGYYEQYF